The clone carrying this T cell receptor beta chain was picked up one time. The sample comes from a study of T cell responses to AZD1222 COVID-19 vaccine. The method was immunoSEQ multiplex PCR; TCRdb's version includes in-frame clones alone and lacks a portion of them. The top ten hold approximately 5.1% of the sample, which has around 130,000 clones, less than 95% seen once. The sequences come from peripheral blood, collected on day 0 of AZD1222 vaccination. The origin of this receptor is an adult in good health.

The DNA of the CDR3 is TGTGCCAGCAGCTTGGGCAGGCGCTCTGGAAACACCATATATTTT. Translation gives CASSLGRRSGNTIYF. The V call is TRBV5-5, the J call TRBJ1-3, with D uncertain. This CDR3 is 15 amino acids long. V gave up 0 bases and J gave up 0 bases, with 7 bases separating them. Germline V gene data show CDR1 as SGHKS and CDR2 as YYEKEE (reference sequence). Variable domain in full (rest from reference TRBV5-5 and TRBJ1-3): DAGVTQSPTHLIKTRGQQVTLRCSPISGHKSVSWYQQVLGQGPQFIFQYYEKEERGRGNFPDRFSARQFPNYSSELNVNALLLGDSALYLCASSLGRRSGNTIYFGEGSWLTVV.